This entry features one T cell receptor (beta chain) sequence. The entry originates in a study of blood T cell repertoires in COVID-19. Study overall: Sample material is recorded as cDNA or gDNA derived from T cells, B-cell-depleted T cells, or PBMCs.

Germline V gene lookup returns CDR1 SGHTS and CDR2 YDEGEE. The CDR3 runs to 15 residues. V was shortened by 1 base and J by 3 bases, with 11 bases between the two germline ends. Per the original data handling: Scientists estimated how many nucleated cells there were by amplifying reference gene primers. The assay was immunoSEQ multiplex PCR, and TCRdb's table has in-frame clones only and misses some. V and J calls and clone size are given by that table; D and trimming were obtained from the DNA. The sample consists of about 74,000 clones, 84% of them appearing once. This receptor was identified in a man between 65 and 85 years old with acute or convalescent COVID-19. V gene TRBV5-8 combines with J gene TRBJ2-1; the D gene is possibly TRBD1 (5 bases). The sequenced material came from peripheral blood. The DNA for the CDR3 is TGTGCCAGCAGCTTGAATCAGGGTAACTACAATGAGCAGTTCTTC. The encoded protein is CASSLNQGNYNEQFF.